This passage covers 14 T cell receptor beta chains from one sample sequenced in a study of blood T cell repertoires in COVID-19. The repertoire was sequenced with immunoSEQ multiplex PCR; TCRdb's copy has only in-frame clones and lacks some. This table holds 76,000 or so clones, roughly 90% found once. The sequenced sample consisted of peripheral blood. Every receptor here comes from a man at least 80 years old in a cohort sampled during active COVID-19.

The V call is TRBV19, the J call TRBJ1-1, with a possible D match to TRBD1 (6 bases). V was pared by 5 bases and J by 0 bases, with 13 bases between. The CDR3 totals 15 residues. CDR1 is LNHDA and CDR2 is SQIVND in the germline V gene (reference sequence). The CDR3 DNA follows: TGTGCCAGTAGTCCGGGACATTCCATGAACACTGAAGCTTTCTTT. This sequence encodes CASSPGHSMNTEAFF.

The CDR3 sequence: CASSLESGEGTDTQYF. Written as DNA, the CDR3 is TGTGCCAGCAGTTTAGAGTCCGGGGAAGGTACAGATACGCAGTATTTT. The chain couples TRBV27 to TRBJ2-3, with D perhaps matching TRBD2 (5 bases). Trimming took off 2 bases at V and 3 bases at J, with 15 bases between the two ends. CDR3 length equals 16 residues. Germline CDR1 is MNHEY and CDR2 is SMNVEV (reference sequence).

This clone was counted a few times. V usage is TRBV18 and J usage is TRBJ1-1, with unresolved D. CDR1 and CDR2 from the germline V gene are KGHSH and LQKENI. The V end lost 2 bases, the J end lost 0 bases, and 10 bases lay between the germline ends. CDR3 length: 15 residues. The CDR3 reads CASSPINQMNTEAFF. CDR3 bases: TGTGCCAGCTCACCAATAAACCAGATGAACACTGAAGCTTTCTTT.

The CDR3 DNA reads TGTGCCACCTCAGGGGTTGGGGCCAACGTCCTGACTTTC. Amino acid sequence: CATSGVGANVLTF. J is TRBJ2-6 and V is TRBV19; possibly TRBD1 for D (6 bases). The CDR3 has 13 amino acids. With 10 bases removed from V and 3 bases from J, the gap between germline ends came to 10 bases. Germline CDR1 reads LNHDA; CDR2 reads SQIVND (reference sequence).

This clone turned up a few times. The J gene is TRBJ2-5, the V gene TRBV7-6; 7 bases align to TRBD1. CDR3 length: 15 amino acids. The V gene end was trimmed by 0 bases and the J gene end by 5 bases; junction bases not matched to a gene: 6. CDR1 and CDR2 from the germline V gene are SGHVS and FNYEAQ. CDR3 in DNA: TGTGCCAGCAGCTTAGCCCCAGGGGGTGGGGAGACCCAGTACTTC. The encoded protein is CASSLAPGGGETQYF.

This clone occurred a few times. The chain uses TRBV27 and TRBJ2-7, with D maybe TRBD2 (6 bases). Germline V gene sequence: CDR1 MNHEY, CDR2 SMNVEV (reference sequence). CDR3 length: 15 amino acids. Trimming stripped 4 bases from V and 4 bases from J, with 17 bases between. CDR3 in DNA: TGTGCCAGCAGTTCCACATCGCGGGGAATATACGAGCAGTACTTC. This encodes CASSSTSRGIYEQYF.

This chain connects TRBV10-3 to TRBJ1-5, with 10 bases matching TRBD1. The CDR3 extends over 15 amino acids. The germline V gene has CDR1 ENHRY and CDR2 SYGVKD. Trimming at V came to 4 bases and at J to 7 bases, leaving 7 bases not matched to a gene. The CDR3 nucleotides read TGTGCCATCAGTGTAGGGGACAGGGGAGGCCAGCCCCAGCATTTT. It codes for CAISVGDRGGQPQHF.

The CDR3 DNA is TGTGCCAGCAGCTTGAGCGGGGCTAGCGGGGACCGAGGGGCCAACGTCCTGACTTTC. This encodes CASSLSGASGDRGANVLTF. The gene calls are TRBV7-3 and TRBJ2-6, with 9 bases that match TRBD2. CDR3 length: 19 amino acids. Losses at the gene ends were 3 bases for V and 4 bases for J; bases not matched to a gene: 13. Germline lookup yields CDR1 SGHTA and CDR2 FQGTGA.

CDR3 in amino acids: CASSFFPEQFF. The DNA of the CDR3 is TGTGCCAGCAGTTTCTTCCCTGAGCAGTTCTTC. The chain couples TRBV6-2 or TRBV6-3 to TRBJ2-1; no clear D. CDR1 is MNHEY and CDR2 is SVGEGT in the germline V gene. Trimming left V 4 bases short and J 9 bases short, with 7 bases between. This CDR3 has 11 amino acids.

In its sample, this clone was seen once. The CDR3 sequence: CASRSGGGSGELFF. The CDR3 DNA follows: TGTGCCAGCCGAAGCGGAGGGGGCTCCGGGGAGCTGTTTTTT. The chain couples TRBV3-1 (or the pseudogene TRBV3-2) to TRBJ2-2; a weak D match, TRBD1 (7 bases). The germline V gene has CDR1 LGHDT and CDR2 YNNKEL (reference sequence). This CDR3 is 14 amino acids long. Deletions cut 8 bases from V and 6 bases from J, with 16 bases between.

The CDR3 DNA sequence: TGTGCCAGCAGCCTAGACAGTTCATTGAACACTGAAGCTTTCTTT. It translates to CASSLDSSLNTEAFF. The chain is built from TRBV7-3 and TRBJ1-1, with D possibly matching TRBD1 (5 bases). The V gene's germline CDR1 is SGHTA and CDR2 FQGTGA. There are 15 residues in the CDR3. The V and J ends lost 5 bases and 0 bases respectively, with 13 bases between them.

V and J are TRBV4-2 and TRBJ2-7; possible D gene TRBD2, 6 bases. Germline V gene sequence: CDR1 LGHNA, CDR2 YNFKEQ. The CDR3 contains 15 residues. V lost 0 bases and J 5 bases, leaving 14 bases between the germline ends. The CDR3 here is CASSQDGAGYNEQYF. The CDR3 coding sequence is TGTGCCAGCAGCCAAGATGGGGCGGGGTACAACGAGCAGTACTTC.

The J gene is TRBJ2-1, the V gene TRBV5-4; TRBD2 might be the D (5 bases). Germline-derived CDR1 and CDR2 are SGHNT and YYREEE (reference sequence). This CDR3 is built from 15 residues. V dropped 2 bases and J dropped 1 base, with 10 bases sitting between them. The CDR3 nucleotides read TGTGCCAGCAGCTTTGGACGGAGGTCCTACAATGAGCAGTTCTTC. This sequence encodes CASSFGRRSYNEQFF.

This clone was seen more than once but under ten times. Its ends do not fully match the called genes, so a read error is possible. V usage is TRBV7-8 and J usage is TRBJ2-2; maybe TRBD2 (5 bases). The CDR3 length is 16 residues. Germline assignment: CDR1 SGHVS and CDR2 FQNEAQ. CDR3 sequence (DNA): TGTGCCAGCACCTTAAGTATGCGGGTTGGCACCGGGGAGCTGTTTTTT. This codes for CASTLSMRVGTGELFF.